This TCR beta chain appears in the sequencing data of a study of cytomegalovirus exposure and HLA in healthy donors. TCRdb keeps only in-frame clones here, not all; method: immunoSEQ multiplex PCR. The table records 90,000 to 100,000 clones, about 90% of them present only once. V was cut by 3 bases and J by 0 bases, with 16 bases left in between. The CDR3 has 16 residues. Germline CDR1 and CDR2: SGHNT and YYREEE (reference sequence). Worth noting for this clone: The antigen remains undetermined.

Study-wide points: Specificity of a few CMV-associated chains for CMV antigens was verified in vitro.

The TCR was taken from a man younger than 30 in good health and CMV-seropositive. The chain couples TRBV5-4 to TRBJ2-7; perhaps TRBD2 as D (5 bases). Sequenced input: PBMCs. The chain's CDR3 is CASSSFSVEGSYEQYF. Written as DNA, the CDR3 is TGTGCCAGCAGCTCCTTTTCAGTAGAGGGCTCCTACGAGCAGTACTTC.